The TCR beta chain under discussion was sequenced for a study of T cells in Graves' hyperthyroidism and ophthalmopathy. Study results and limitations: Ophthalmopathy was told apart from stable hyperthyroidism by a 13 V-J model.

This clonotype was seen more than once but under ten times. Its antigen is not known. This CDR3 contains 15 residues. V shed 2 bases and J shed 8 bases, with 16 bases lying between them. Germline CDR1 and CDR2: MNHNY and SVGAGI (reference sequence). Diagnosis rested on symptoms, serum thyroxine and TRAb, thyroid ultrasound, and orbital computed tomography. Amplification yielded TCR beta CDR3 regions, with RNA transcripts as the source. Initially, a first-round RT-PCR of the TCR CDR3 employed the HTBI primer set. TCRdb fed the multiplex PCR reads into MiXCR, producing one record per CDR3 protein. The data hold 450,000 to 500,000 distinct CDR3 sequences, with around a fifth observed a single time.

The gene calls are TRBV6-6 and TRBJ2-1, with D perhaps assigned TRBD1 or TRBD2 (6 bases each). Sequencing was carried out using blood. The receptor was isolated from a woman aged 70-85 years with Graves' ophthalmopathy. The CDR3 protein is CASSYGGTGAHEQFF. In DNA, the CDR3 is TGTGCCAGCAGTTACGGTGGGACGGGGGCCCATGAGCAGTTCTTC.